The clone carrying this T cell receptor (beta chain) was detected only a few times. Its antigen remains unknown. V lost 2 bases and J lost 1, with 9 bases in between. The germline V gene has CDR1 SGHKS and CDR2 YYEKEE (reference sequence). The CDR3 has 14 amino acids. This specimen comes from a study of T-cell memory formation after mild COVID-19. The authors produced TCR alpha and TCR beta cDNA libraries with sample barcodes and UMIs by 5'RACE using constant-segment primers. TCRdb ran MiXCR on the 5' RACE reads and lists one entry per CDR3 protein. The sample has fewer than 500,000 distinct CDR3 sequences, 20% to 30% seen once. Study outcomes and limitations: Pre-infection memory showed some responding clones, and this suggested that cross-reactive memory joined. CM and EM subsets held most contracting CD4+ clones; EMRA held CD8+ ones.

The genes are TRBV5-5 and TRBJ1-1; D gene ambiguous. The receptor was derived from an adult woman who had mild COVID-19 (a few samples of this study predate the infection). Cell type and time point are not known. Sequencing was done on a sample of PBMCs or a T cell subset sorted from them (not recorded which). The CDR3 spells CASSFGVQNTEAFF. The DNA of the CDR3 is TGTGCCAGCAGCTTTGGGGTTCAGAACACTGAAGCTTTCTTT. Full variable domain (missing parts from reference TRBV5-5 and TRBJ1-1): DAGVTQSPTHLIKTRGQQVTLRCSPISGHKSVSWYQQVLGQGPQFIFQYYEKEERGRGNFPDRFSARQFPNYSSELNVNALLLGDSALYLCASSFGVQNTEAFFGQGTRLTVV.